This T cell receptor beta chain appears in the sequencing data of a study of blood T cells in healthy people across ages (dated by TCRdb to 2013 to 2016). About the investigation overall: In model experiments, template switching captured about one uniquely barcoded TCR beta cDNA molecule for every two T cells. Two additional independent replicas of 1 million unique cDNA reads from the same blood draw were analyzed for two donors (one aged 18 to 30 and one aged 80 or older). Age-related changes in TCR beta repertoire diversity were measured in the study by deep sequencing normalized with unique cDNA molecular identifiers. The donors were divided into four age groups: young (average roughly 17 years), middle-aged (approximately 41), aged (62) and long-lived (roughly 82). Donors of different ages were randomly distributed across sequencing lanes to avoid experimental bias.

Note on this clonotype: There is no known antigen for this receptor. No quality values exist for individual bases; no much larger clone is one base distant.

Results and caveats for the whole study, not just this receptor: There was a strong correlation between observed TCR beta diversity and the percentage of naive T cells measured by flow cytometry. Because profiling used bulk unsorted PBMCs, naive and antigen-experienced compartments could not be compared conclusively. As age increased, observed TCR beta diversity per million T cells dropped in a roughly linear way, and a significant reduction was already evident by age around 41. Compared with the aged group, the long-lived group had more naive CD4+ T cells, fewer expanded clones and increased TCR diversity, a pattern suggesting age selection. Donor CMV infection status was unknown, potentially confounding age-related changes in expanded clonotypes. Estimates of total diversity based on one million sequenced T cells were considered lower bounds and underestimates.

The donors were roughly 39 Caucasian individuals from Russia, aged roughly 6 to 95 years, who were systemically healthy. Approximately 9.7 milliliters of peripheral blood were drawn from each donor into EDTA-treated Vacutainer tubes. Ficoll-Paque density-gradient centrifugation was used to isolate PBMCs, with at least 7 million per sample. Total RNA, at least 6 micrograms per sample, was extracted from PBMCs with Trizol reagent. The percentages of naive CD45RAhigh/CD27high T cells were determined by flow cytometry on a PBMC aliquot from every donor. To prepare the library, 5' RACE was applied. Reads for this sample came from an Illumina HiSeq 2500. The second PCR ran for about 6 to 12 cycles and used a J-beta primer mix along with a sample-barcoded 5' primer. A template-switch 5' adaptor carrying 12 random nucleotides introduced a unique molecular identifier onto each TCR beta cDNA molecule. Each sample yielded at least 3 million CDR3-containing paired-end reads. All of the RNA was converted into first-strand cDNA using the Mint cDNA synthesis kit, with a TRBC-specific oligonucleotide serving as the primer. Following uracil-DNA glycosylase treatment, all cDNA underwent a first 18-cycle PCR with the universal primers M1SS and BC2_uni_R. The study's own analysis went as follows. For normalization, 1 million high-quality reads were randomly selected from each sample, with every read carrying a distinct molecular identifier. Instead of being binned into consensus sequences, reads with shared molecular identifiers were discarded. MiTCR, run with a Q25 quality threshold and the strictest error-elimination algorithm, handled CDR3 identification, clonotype clustering and error correction. A nonparametric unseen species model with Euler transformation was used to estimate a lower bound on total TCR beta diversity. In-frame beta chains were kept once TCRdb had trimmed the public reads at Q25 with fastp and called clones with MiXCR. Rows are combined by CDR3 protein, so each entry shows the most common genes and DNA. None of the V and J calls come from the authors' own analysis; TCRdb made them. The sample yields hundreds of thousands of distinct CDR3 sequences; roughly 30% were counted once. Of the sample, just over 15% falls within the top ten clones.

The TCR sequence derives from a woman of 80 years or more in good health. Donor details come from another sample of the same person, matched by shared clones. Specimen: blood.

DNA sequence: TGTGCCATCAGTGACGCCTCGGATACGCAGTATTTT. Its translation is CAISDASDTQYF. Rearrangement joined TRBV10-3 to TRBJ2-3, with the D gene not clear enough to name. Sequences ENHRY (CDR1) and SYGVKD (CDR2) are obtained from the germline V gene. The CDR3, from cysteine to phenylalanine, totals 12 residues. CDR3 DNA is the only sequence kept; it has 36 bases, read in frame from the first base. V is pared back by 3 bases and J by 6 bases, with 7 bases lying between the germline termini.